The next 8 T cell receptor beta chains were all read from a single sample in a study of CD8 T cells in Susac syndrome. When the RNA was reverse transcribed, random hexamers were used with an input of 0.5 to 1 ug. TCRdb redid the calling of the immunoSEQ multiplex PCR reads with MiXCR, one entry per CDR3 protein. Here the sample spans approximately 210,000 distinct CDR3 sequences, about 96% being singletons. Sequenced sample: CD4+ T cells from PBMCs. The receptors come from a human donor with multiple sclerosis.

This clonotype is a singleton in its sample. The chain has TRBV5-1 and TRBJ2-1, with a weak D call TRBD2 (6 bases). Deletions cut 2 bases from V and 2 bases from J, with 11 bases between. This CDR3 contains 15 residues. Germline CDR1 is SGHRS and CDR2 is YFSETQ. The CDR3 reads CASSFGSGTYNEQFF. In DNA form, the CDR3 reads TGCGCCAGCAGCTTTGGTAGCGGAACCTACAATGAGCAGTTCTTC.

J is TRBJ1-1 and V is TRBV20-1; D is uncertain. With 3 bases removed from V and 3 bases from J, the gap between germline ends came to 14 bases. The germline CDR1 and CDR2 sequences are DFQATT and SNEGSKA (reference sequence). This CDR3 spans 14 amino acids. CDR3 bases: TGCAGTGCTAGGAACGGACGAATAGACACTGAAGCTTTCTTT. It is translated as CSARNGRIDTEAFF.

This chain connects TRBV18 to TRBJ2-5; the match to TRBD2 covers 7 bases. The V gene's germline CDR1 is KGHSH and CDR2 LQKENI. This CDR3 comprises 14 residues. J gave up 3 bases and V 3 bases, and 4 bases lay outside the gene matches. The chain's CDR3 is CASSPRDYEETQYF. The CDR3 DNA follows: TGTGCCAGCTCACCCCGGGACTATGAAGAGACCCAGTACTTC.

The chain is built from TRBV10-3 and TRBJ1-6; D is uncertain. The germline V gene has CDR1 ENHRY and CDR2 SYGVKD. The CDR3 consists of 14 residues. Trimming took 4 bases from V and 7 from J, leaving 11 bases between them. The CDR3 DNA reads as TGTGCCATCAGTGTGTCTGATCAGAATTCACCCCTCCACTTT. This gives the protein CAISVSDQNSPLHF.

The table lists this clonotype with a count of one. The chain has TRBV6-4 and TRBJ2-2, with D unclear. This CDR3 has 13 residues. Germline CDR1 reads MRHNA; CDR2 reads SNTAGT. The V and J ends lost 1 base and 7 bases respectively, with 7 bases between them. CDR3 sequence: CASSDFGHGELFF. The CDR3 nucleotides read TGTGCCAGCAGTGACTTCGGTCACGGGGAGCTGTTTTTT.

CDR3 DNA sequence: TGCAGCGTTGAATTCCTACAAGGACAGGGGGCTGGTGAGCAGTTCTTC. Translation: CSVEFLQGQGAGEQFF. The V gene is TRBV29-1, the J gene TRBJ2-1; 11 bases agree with TRBD1. The CDR3 is 16 amino acids. Per the germline V gene, CDR1 is SQVTM and CDR2 is ANQGSEA. Trimming at V came to 2 bases and at J to 9 bases, leaving 12 bases not matched to a gene.

The sample holds one count of this clonotype. J is TRBJ1-2 and V is TRBV15, with D maybe TRBD1 (5 bases). V lost 1 base, J lost 6 bases, and 12 bases lay in between. CDR1 and CDR2 from the germline V gene are LNHNV and YYDKDF (reference sequence). The CDR3 is 14 amino acids. DNA of the CDR3: TGTGCCACCAGCAGAGGAAAGGGAGGGGATGGCTACACCTTC. Protein: CATSRGKGGDGYTF.

CDR3 protein: CASGDGRHNSPLHF. CDR3 nucleotide sequence: TGTGCCAGCGGCGATGGTCGTCATAATTCACCCCTCCACTTT. This sequence joins TRBV3-1 and TRBJ1-6; D unclear. The V gene lost 8 bases and the J gene lost 5 bases, with 13 bases spanning the gap. This CDR3 has 14 residues. Germline V gives CDR1 LGHDT, CDR2 YNNKEL (reference sequence). Based on the CDR3 plus reference TRBV3-1 and TRBJ1-6, the full variable domain is DTAVSQTPKYLVTQMGNDKSIKCEQNLGHDTMYWYKQDSKKFLKIMFSYNNKELIINETVPNRFSPKSPDKAHLNLHINSLELGDSAVYFCASGDGRHNSPLHFGNGTRLTVT.